The rows below give T cell receptor beta chains drawn from one sample of a study of OX40 agonist ivuxolimab in advanced cancers. The assay was immunoSEQ multiplex PCR, and TCRdb's table has in-frame clones only and misses some. Among 95,000 to 150,000 clones listed, roughly nine tenths were seen once. Sample: CD4+ or CD8+ T cells sorted from blood, taken in a trial of the OX40 agonist ivuxolimab. The receptors were gathered from an adult with an advanced solid tumor such as melanoma, head and neck, liver or kidney cancer. The CDR3 runs from the conserved cysteine through the conserved F or W.

TRBJ2-3 | TRBV5-6 | CASSLPGVSTDTQYF
TRBJ2-7 | TRBV19 | CASSMNPGGEQYF
TRBJ2-1 | TRBV7-8 | CASSLSLAGSSYNEQFF
TRBJ1-2 | TRBV7-2 | CASSLGRVDYGYTF
TRBJ2-4 | TRBV7-2 | CASSSGLAGVGNIQYF
TRBJ1-4 | TRBV2 | CASGVSVLNEKLFF
TRBJ2-1 | TRBV7-2 | CASSLGGGALYNEQFF
TRBJ2-3 | TRBV6-5 | CASSRGQAYTDTQYF
TRBJ1-4 | TRBV12-1 | CASSFGFSGGGDEKLFF
TRBJ2-2 | TRBV6-4 | CASSDSSRGAAGELFF
TRBJ1-5 | TRBV6-5 | CASSYETGVNQPQHF
TRBJ2-7 | TRBV7-2 | CASSSGFVQDEQYF
TRBJ1-4 | TRBV2 | CASSDFGLNEKLFF
TRBJ2-1 | TRBV4-3 | CASSQALAGEYNEQFF
TRBJ2-1 | TRBV19 | CASSILAGGSNEQFF
TRBJ2-7 | TRBV4-3 | CASSQESRSIYEQYF
TRBJ1-1 | TRBV6-5 | CASSPGTANTEAFF
TRBJ2-5 | TRBV2 | CASMGPVSGTQYF
TRBJ1-2 | TRBV7-2 | CASSLRALEGYTF
TRBJ1-2 | TRBV30 | CAWSVLGGAGYTF
TRBJ2-5 | TRBV9 | CASSVVASAEETQYF
TRBJ1-2 | TRBV19 | CASSEQGATGYTF
TRBJ1-6 | TRBV6-1 | CASKAGFHSPLHF
TRBJ1-1 | TRBV30 | CAWRPKWTEAFF
TRBJ1-5 | TRBV5-6 | CASSGSNQPQHF
TRBJ2-7 | TRBV6-6 | CASSLEPGQILYEQYF
TRBJ1-2 | TRBV9 | CASSGSQGPSTF
TRBJ2-3 | TRBV28 | CASNPGSTDTQYF
TRBJ2-3 | TRBV2 | CASGETGITDTQYF
TRBJ1-2 | TRBV19 | CASSDRYGYTF
TRBJ2-3 | TRBV4-1 | CASSQVIAIGTDTQYF
TRBJ1-3 | TRBV28 | CASSLFGQISGNTIYF
TRBJ2-2 | TRBV7-2 | CASRRGQNTGELFF
TRBJ2-5 | TRBV9 | CASSSLGQGVGGTQYF
TRBJ2-2 | TRBV7-2 | CASSPGQGNTGELFF
TRBJ2-2 | TRBV7-7 | CASSPELATGELFF
TRBJ2-2 | TRBV9 | CASSVGAESNTGELFF
TRBJ2-7 | TRBV4-3 | CASSQDPGGVPYEQYF
TRBJ1-1 | TRBV5-1 | CASSLVGDSHRKAFF
TRBJ2-7 | TRBV11-3 | CASSLGQGAYEQYF
TRBJ1-2 | TRBV27 | CASSLSWIQRNGYGYTF
TRBJ2-7 | TRBV10-3 | CAIRGQGAAYEQYF
TRBJ1-2 | TRBV5-6 | CASSRDRGNKQDYGYTF
TRBJ2-7 | TRBV18 | CASSPTGTRGEQYF
TRBJ1-1 | TRBV29-1 | CSGAGTRNTEAFF
TRBJ1-2 | TRBV28 | CASTRKGVGYGYTF
TRBJ2-2 | TRBV10-1 | CASSKDVVGELFF
TRBJ1-3 | TRBV6-1 | CASRIGGNTIYF
TRBJ1-5 | TRBV5-8 | CASSYVAQPQHF
TRBJ1-3 | TRBV4-3 | CASSQAQGLRNTIYF
TRBJ1-1 | TRBV6-5 | CASSARQGWNTEAFF
TRBJ2-3 | TRBV4-1 | CASSQESLGATQYF
TRBJ2-7 | TRBV7-9 | CASSRWGNEQYF
TRBJ2-3 | TRBV10-3 | CATSPSGNTQYF